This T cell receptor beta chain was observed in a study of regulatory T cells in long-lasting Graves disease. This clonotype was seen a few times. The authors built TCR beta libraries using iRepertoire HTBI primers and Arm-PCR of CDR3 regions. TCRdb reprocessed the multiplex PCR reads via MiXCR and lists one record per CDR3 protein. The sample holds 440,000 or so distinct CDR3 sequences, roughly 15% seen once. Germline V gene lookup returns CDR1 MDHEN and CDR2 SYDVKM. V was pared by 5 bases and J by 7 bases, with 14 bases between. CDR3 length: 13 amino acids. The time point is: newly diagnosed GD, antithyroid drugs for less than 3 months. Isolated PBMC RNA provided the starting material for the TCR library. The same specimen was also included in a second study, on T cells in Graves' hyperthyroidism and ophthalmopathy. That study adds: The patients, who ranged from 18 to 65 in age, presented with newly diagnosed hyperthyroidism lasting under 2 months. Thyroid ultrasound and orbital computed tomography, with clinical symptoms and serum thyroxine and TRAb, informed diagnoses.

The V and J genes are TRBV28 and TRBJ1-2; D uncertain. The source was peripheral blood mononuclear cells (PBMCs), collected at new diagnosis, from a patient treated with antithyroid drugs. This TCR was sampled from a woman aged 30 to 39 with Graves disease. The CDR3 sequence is CASSLSDRVGYTF. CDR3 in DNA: TGTGCCAGCAGTCTGTCGGACCGGGTTGGCTACACCTTC.